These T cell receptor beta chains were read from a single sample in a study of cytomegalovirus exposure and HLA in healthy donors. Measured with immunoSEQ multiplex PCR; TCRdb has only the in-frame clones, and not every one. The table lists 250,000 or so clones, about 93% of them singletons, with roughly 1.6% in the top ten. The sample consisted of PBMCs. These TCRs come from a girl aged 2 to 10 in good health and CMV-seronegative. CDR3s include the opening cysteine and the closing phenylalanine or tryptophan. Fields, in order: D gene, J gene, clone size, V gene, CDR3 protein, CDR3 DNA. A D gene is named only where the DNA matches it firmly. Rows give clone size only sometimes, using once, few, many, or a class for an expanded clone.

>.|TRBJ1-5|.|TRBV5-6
CASSLGSNQPQHF
TGTGCCAGCAGCCTAGGCAGCAATCAGCCCCAGCATTTT
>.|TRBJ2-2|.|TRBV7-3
CASSLTGGAGELFF
TGTGCCAGCAGCTTAACGGGCGGGGCGGGGGAGCTGTTTTTT
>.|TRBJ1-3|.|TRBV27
CASSSGRATSGNTIYF
TGTGCCAGCAGTTCTGGCAGGGCGACCTCTGGAAACACCATATATTTT
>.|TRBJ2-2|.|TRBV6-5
CASSALDSTGELFF
TGTGCCAGCAGTGCGTTGGACAGCACCGGGGAGCTGTTTTTT
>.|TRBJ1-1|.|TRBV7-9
CASSTHGEGNTEAFF
TGTGCCAGCAGCACACACGGGGAAGGGAACACTGAAGCTTTCTTT
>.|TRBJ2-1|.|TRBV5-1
CASSLSGSSYNEQFF
TGCGCCAGCAGCTTAAGCGGAAGCTCCTACAATGAGCAGTTCTTC
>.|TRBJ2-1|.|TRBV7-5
CAPRLAGEQFF
TGTGCTCCCCGCCTAGCCGGTGAGCAGTTCTTC
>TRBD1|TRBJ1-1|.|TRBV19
CASYHTGGGMNTEAFF
TGTGCCAGCTATCATACAGGGGGCGGAATGAACACTGAAGCTTTCTTT
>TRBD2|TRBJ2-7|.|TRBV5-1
CASSPSGSAYEQYF
TGCGCCAGCAGTCCTAGCGGGAGTGCCTACGAGCAGTACTTC
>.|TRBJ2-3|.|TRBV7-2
CASSSLAVSTDTQYF
TGTGCCAGCAGCTCATTAGCGGTTAGCACAGATACGCAGTATTTT
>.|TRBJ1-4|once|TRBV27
CASNPRGGNEKLFF
TGTGCCAGCAATCCTAGGGGGGGGAATGAAAAACTGTTTTTT
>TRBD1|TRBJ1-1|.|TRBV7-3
CASSMGQADTEAFF
TGTGCCAGCAGCATGGGACAGGCGGACACTGAAGCTTTCTTT
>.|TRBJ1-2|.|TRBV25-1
CASSAGIGYTF
TGTGCCAGCAGTGCAGGGATAGGCTACACCTTC
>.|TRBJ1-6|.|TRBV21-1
CASSKALAAYNSPLHF
TGTGCCAGCAGCAAAGCTCTGGCGGCATATAATTCACCCCTCCACTTT
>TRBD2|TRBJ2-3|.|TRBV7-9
CASSLSGGNTDTQYF
TGTGCCAGCAGCTTAAGCGGGGGGAACACAGATACGCAGTATTTT
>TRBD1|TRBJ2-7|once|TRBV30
CAWSAGTGKREQYF
TGTGCCTGGAGTGCGGGGACAGGGAAGAGGGAGCAGTACTTC
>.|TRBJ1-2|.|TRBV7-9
CASSLAGGGEVSGYTF
TGTGCCAGCAGCTTAGCCGGTGGAGGGGAGGTTAGTGGCTACACCTTC
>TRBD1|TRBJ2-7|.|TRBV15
CATSRDLPGQGLHEQYF
TGTGCCACCAGCAGAGATCTCCCGGGACAGGGGTTGCACGAGCAGTACTTC
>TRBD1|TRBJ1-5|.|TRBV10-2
CASSEPNRGLSNQPQHF
TGCGCCAGCAGTGAGCCCAACAGGGGGCTGAGCAATCAGCCCCAGCATTTT
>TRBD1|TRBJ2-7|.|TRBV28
CASSLPGQTYEQYF
TGTGCCAGCAGTTTACCGGGACAGACCTACGAGCAGTACTTC
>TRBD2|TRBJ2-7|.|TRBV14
CASSQDRAGAYEQYF
TGTGCCAGCAGCCAAGATCGCGCGGGGGCCTACGAGCAGTACTTC
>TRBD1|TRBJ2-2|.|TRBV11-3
CASSLKDRGSFGELFF
TGTGCCAGCAGCTTAAAGGACAGGGGATCTTTCGGGGAGCTGTTTTTT
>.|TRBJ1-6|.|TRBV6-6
CASSLISGPQGSPLHF
TGTGCCAGCAGCTTAATATCCGGTCCTCAGGGGTCACCCCTCCACTTT
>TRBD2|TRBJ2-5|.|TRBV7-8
CASSATRRLAGGQETQYF
TGTGCCAGCAGCGCCACCCGAAGACTAGCGGGGGGACAGGAGACCCAGTACTTC
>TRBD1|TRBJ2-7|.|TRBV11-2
CASSLGGGTGYF
TGTGCCAGCAGCTTAGGAGGAGGGACAGGGTACTTC
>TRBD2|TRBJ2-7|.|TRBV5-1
CASSLAAMTSPLFYEQYF
TGCGCCAGCAGCTTGGCCGCAATGACTAGCCCCCTGTTCTACGAGCAGTACTTC
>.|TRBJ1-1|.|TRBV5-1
CASSLNGIEAFF
TGCGCCAGCAGCTTAAACGGGATTGAAGCTTTCTTT
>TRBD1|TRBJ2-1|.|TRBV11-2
CASSTDRGYNEQFF
TGTGCCAGCAGCACGGACAGGGGCTACAATGAGCAGTTCTTC
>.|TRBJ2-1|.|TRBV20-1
CSAKGNNEQFF
TGCAGTGCTAAGGGGAATAATGAGCAGTTCTTC
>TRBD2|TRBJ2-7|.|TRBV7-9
CASSPPLAGAYEQYF
TGTGCCAGCAGCCCACCTCTAGCGGGGGCCTACGAGCAGTACTTC
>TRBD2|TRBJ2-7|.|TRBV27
CASNLAGGPRHF
TGTGCCAGCAATCTAGCGGGGGGGCCCCGGCACTTC
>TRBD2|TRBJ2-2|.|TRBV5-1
CASSLAGGNTGELFF
TGCGCCAGCAGCTTAGCGGGAGGGAACACCGGGGAGCTGTTTTTT
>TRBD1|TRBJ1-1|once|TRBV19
CASRQTGTGRNTEAFF
TGTGCCAGTAGACAGACCGGGACAGGGAGGAACACTGAAGCTTTCTTT
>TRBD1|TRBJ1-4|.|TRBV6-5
CASILVRGREKLFF
TGTGCCAGCATCCTCGTCAGGGGGCGGGAAAAACTGTTTTTT
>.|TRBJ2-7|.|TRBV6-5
CASSYRPGAPYEQYF
TGTGCCAGCAGTTACCGTCCAGGGGCCCCCTACGAGCAGTACTTC
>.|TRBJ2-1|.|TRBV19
CASSYSGGVNEQFF
TGTGCCAGTAGTTATTCGGGGGGCGTAAATGAGCAGTTCTTC
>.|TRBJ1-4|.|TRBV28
CASSLFLPPDPATNEKLFF
TGTGCCAGCAGTTTATTCCTCCCGCCCGATCCAGCAACTAATGAAAAACTGTTTTTT
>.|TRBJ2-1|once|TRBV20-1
CSASFYNEQFF
TGCAGTGCTAGCTTTTACAATGAGCAGTTCTTC
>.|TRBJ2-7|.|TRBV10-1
CASSEGGDPSEQYF
TGCGCCAGCAGTGAAGGGGGAGATCCCAGCGAGCAGTACTTC
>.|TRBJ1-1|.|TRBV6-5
CASSGGATEAFF
TGTGCCAGCTCCGGAGGGGCCACTGAAGCTTTCTTT